This T cell receptor (beta chain) was documented in a study of identical twins (dated by TCRdb to 2016 to 2018). Broadly, across the study: To test whether fetal clonotypes persist, this study deep-sequenced TCR alpha and beta repertoires from monozygotic twins, from unrelated adults of various ages, and from cord blood. To rule out contamination, replicate twin experiments were performed at different times with different library preparation protocols.

All donors were healthy Caucasians. The twin cohort consisted of three pairs of female monozygotic twins, all aged roughly 18 to 29 years. Positive isolation kits from Invitrogen were used to isolate the CD4+ and CD8+ T cell populations. V lost 7 bases and J lost 5 bases; the stretch between them is 8 bases long. Including the terminal cysteine and phenylalanine, the CDR3 comprises 12 residues. The only DNA kept is the CDR3, 36 bases in frame from the first base. The germline V gene (reference sequence) supplies CDR1 LNHDA and CDR2 SQIVND. General conclusions and limits of the study: Out-of-frame TCR alpha sharing in monozygotic twins was systematically underestimated by recombination models, whereas sharing between unrelated individuals was in agreement with the recombination models. Fewer insertions were carried by abundant cord blood beta clonotypes, a similar but weaker trend appeared in young adult naive repertoires, and no such trend appeared in memory repertoires. A weaker excess of twin sharing was found in beta out-of-frame sequences because the signal-to-noise ratio was lowered by fewer shared sequences. Invariant T cells such as MAIT and iNKT could partly confound zero-insertion analyses, though diverse VJ usage argued against this for most clonotypes. Because the same donors could not be followed over many years, conclusions were based on cross-sectional statistical analysis. Compared with coincidental sharing between unrelated individuals, out-of-frame TCR alpha sequences shared between twins showed an excess of sequences with low generation probability.

This clonotype has more than one count but fewer than ten. The antigen this receptor binds is unknown. No much larger clone is present one base from it, and per-base qualities are unavailable. The library was generated by 5' RACE. The reads were generated on an Illumina HiSeq 2000. A universal primer binding site was introduced by template switching, and a unique molecular identifier was present in the final cDNA, enabling accurate counting of TCR cDNA molecules. Specific primers in the conserved constant-segment region were used to synthesize first-strand cDNA for the TCR alpha and beta chains. To control for contamination, every cDNA library was double barcoded, receiving both a SMART-Mk sample barcode and Illumina barcodes. Two successive PCR steps introduced TruSeq adapter sequences along with Illumina sample barcodes. TCR alpha and beta cDNA libraries were sequenced on the Illumina HiSeq platform with custom primers. As for the authors' bioinformatics: MiGEC processed the raw reads to extract unique molecular identifiers, while MiXCR was used to determine the CDR3 positions. For each individual, recombination models were inferred using an EM algorithm with the repgenHMM and IGoR tools. The analysis of shared clonotypes was done with the tcR package in R, with sharing normalized by the product of cloneset sizes. To study raw recombination free of thymic and clonal selection effects, out-of-frame nonproductive sequences were analyzed. TCRdb cleaned the public reads at Q25 with fastp, built clones with MiXCR and kept in-frame beta chains. CDR3 protein duplicates are merged, each entry listing the most common genes and DNA. What appears here as the V and J calls and clone size reflects TCRdb's work, not the paper's. In this sample the table shows around 490,000 distinct CDR3 sequences, about 20% of which occur a single time. The top ten hold approximately 0.49% of the sample.

The same sample was also used in a study of yellow fever vaccine responses in identical twins. The second publication reports: According to the authors, the vaccine-induced T cell response in identical twins seemed to be partly convergent and partly specific to each individual. Focusing on identical twins, the study followed the T cell clones that responded to the vaccine, and did so with precision.

The source material was CD4+ T cells sorted from blood. The TCR was taken from a woman younger than 35 in good health. This chain joins TRBV19 to TRBJ2-2; a confident D gene designation cannot be given. CDR3 protein: CASTKKTGELFF. The nucleotide sequence reads as follows: TGTGCCAGTACCAAAAAGACCGGGGAGCTGTTTTTT.